What follows are 26 T cell receptor beta chains derived from one specimen sequenced in a study of blood T cells in healthy people across ages. A second PCR, run for roughly 7 to 11 cycles, used a sample-barcoded 5' primer plus a J-beta primer mix. MiXCR, applied by TCRdb to the 5' RACE reads, yields one record per CDR3 protein. The table lists 1.5 million to 2 million distinct CDR3 sequences, over 25% of them singletons. Sequenced material: blood. These receptors all come from a young woman in good health.

The table lists this clonotype with many counts. The chain uses TRBV18 and TRBJ2-7; 8 bases map to TRBD2. Trimming cost V 3 bases and J 3 bases; bases outside gene matches: 7. The CDR3 is 15 amino acids. Germline values: CDR1 KGHSH, CDR2 LQKENI. The CDR3 coding sequence is TGTGCCAGCTCACCCTATACAAGCGGGGGCTACGAGCAGTACTTC. Its protein product is CASSPYTSGGYEQYF.

With regard to this clonotype: The junction shows a germline mismatch at one end, possibly a read error. This chain joins TRBV5-1 and TRBJ1-2, with TRBD1 as a possible D gene (5 bases). From germline, CDR1 is SGHRS and CDR2 YFSETQ. The CDR3 has 17 residues. CDR3 sequence reads: CASGLGSGAGVAYGYTF. The CDR3 DNA sequence: TGCGCCAGCGGCTTGGGGTCTGGGGCAGGCGTCGCGTATGGCTACACCTTC. Full variable domain (rest looked up from reference TRBV5-1 and TRBJ1-2): KAGVTQTPRYLIKTRGQQVTLSCSPISGHRSVSWYQQTPGQGLQFLFEYFSETQRNKGNFPGRFSGRQFSNSRSEMNVSTLELGDSALYLCASGLGSGAGVAYGYTFGSGTRLTVV.

This clonotype was counted at least ten times. V is TRBV20-1 and J is TRBJ2-5, with 8 bases identical to TRBD2. V lost 5 bases to trimming and J lost 0 bases; unmatched junction nucleotides: 8. From germline, CDR1 is DFQATT and CDR2 SNEGSKA (reference sequence). CDR3 size: 15 residues. CDR3 sequence: CSASPLAGYQETQYF. The CDR3 DNA is TGCAGTGCTTCGCCCTTAGCGGGGTACCAAGAGACCCAGTACTTC.

Turning to this clonotype: One base away lies a much larger clone, so this may be a sequencing read error. The chain carries TRBV5-1 and TRBJ2-7; a weak D match, TRBD1 (6 bases). CDR1 is SGHRS and CDR2 is YFSETQ in the germline V gene. The CDR3 spans 15 residues. Trimming pared 1 base from V and 9 bases from J, leaving 20 bases between. The CDR3 reads CASSLIIQGGTGQYF. The CDR3 DNA follows: TGCGCCAGCAGCTTGATTATACAGGGTGGAACCGGGCAGTACTTC.

This chain connects TRBV6-2 or TRBV6-3 to TRBJ2-2; D not certain. Trimming stripped 6 bases from V and 6 bases from J, with 8 bases between. The germline gives CDR1 MNHEY, CDR2 SVGEGT. The length of the CDR3 is 12 residues. CDR3 sequence reads: CASRAKAGELFF. In DNA form, the CDR3 reads TGTGCCAGCAGGGCTAAGGCCGGGGAGCTGTTTTTT.

This clonotype was recorded at least ten times. The chain carries TRBV3-1 and TRBJ2-5; D gene ambiguous. The end of the DNA aligns better with TRBJ2-3, so the J call may be wrong. CDR1 and CDR2 (germline): LGHDT, YNNKEL (reference sequence). There are 11 residues in the CDR3. The CDR3 DNA sequence: TGTGCCAGCAGCCAAGAAGGTACGCAGTATTTT. This codes for CASSQEGTQYF.

V gene TRBV10-3 combines with J gene TRBJ2-3; TRBD1 aligns across 7 bases. CDR1 is ENHRY and CDR2 is SYGVKD in the germline V gene. There are 14 residues in the CDR3. The V segment lost 8 bases and the J segment 0 bases; nucleotides outside the gene matches: 5. This CDR3 reads CAILDRVSTDTQYF. The CDR3 DNA is TGTGCCATCCTCGACAGGGTTAGCACAGATACGCAGTATTTT.

CDR3: CASGKNTGTDYGYTF. The CDR3 DNA reads as TGTGCCAGCGGAAAAAATACCGGGACAGACTATGGCTACACCTTC. The chain links TRBV7-2 to TRBJ1-2; 7 positions agree with TRBD1. V was clipped by 8 bases and J by 3 bases; unmatched bases: 12. The CDR3 is 15 amino acids. Germline-derived CDR1 and CDR2 are SGHTA and FQGNSA.

This clonotype was seen many times. V gene TRBV24-1 combines with J gene TRBJ2-1, with 8 bases that match TRBD1. Germline CDR1 is KGHDR and CDR2 is SFDVKD. The ends lost 2 bases at V and 9 bases at J; junction bases unmatched: 11. The CDR3 loop spans 16 amino acids. The CDR3, as DNA: TGTGCCACCAGTGATTCCGGGACAGGCCTAGGAGGTGAGCAGTTCTTC. Encoded protein: CATSDSGTGLGGEQFF.

A word on this clonotype: The junction and the germline gene differ at one end; a read error may be behind it. The rearrangement links TRBV6-5 to TRBJ1-2; D possibly corresponds to TRBD1 (6 bases). CDR3 length equals 14 residues. Germline loops: CDR1 MNHEY, CDR2 SVGAGI. The CDR3 nucleotides read TGTGCCAGCAGTCCCGAGGGGGGAGACTATAGCTACACCTTC. It is translated as CASSPEGGDYSYTF.

The rearrangement uses TRBV15 and TRBJ1-5; tentative D call: TRBD1 (6 bases). The CDR3 covers 17 residues. Trimming took 2 bases from V and 3 from J, leaving 17 bases between them. Germline assignment: CDR1 LNHNV and CDR2 YYDKDF (reference sequence). CDR3 sequence reads: CATSRLRQGSFNQPQHF. In DNA form, the CDR3 reads TGTGCCACCAGCAGACTGCGCCAGGGGTCCTTCAATCAGCCCCAGCATTTT.

This clonotype was recorded at least ten times. This chain connects TRBV7-2 to TRBJ2-3; TRBD2 aligns across 13 bases. The germline CDR1 and CDR2 sequences are SGHTA and FQGNSA. The ends lost 4 bases at V and 6 bases at J; junction bases unmatched: 4. This CDR3 has 15 amino acids. The CDR3: CASSSGLAGVDTQYF. As DNA, the CDR3 is TGTGCCAGCAGCTCCGGACTAGCGGGAGTGGATACGCAGTATTTT.

This clonotype was seen a handful of times. The chain has TRBV29-1 and TRBJ2-7; perhaps D is TRBD1 or TRBD2 (5 bases each). CDR3 length equals 13 residues. The V gene lost 5 bases and the J gene lost 2 bases, with 13 bases spanning the gap. Per the germline V gene, CDR1 is SQVTM and CDR2 is ANQGSEA. In DNA form, the CDR3 reads TGCAGCGTTCCCTCGCTGGGGGCCTACGAGCAGTACTTC. The encoded protein is CSVPSLGAYEQYF.

The sample holds a few counts of this clonotype. The chain is built from TRBV27 and TRBJ2-7, with D perhaps given as TRBD1 or TRBD2 (5 bases each). V lost 5 bases and J lost 3, with 14 bases in between. Germline loops: CDR1 MNHEY, CDR2 SMNVEV (reference sequence). The CDR3 extends over 14 amino acids. This CDR3 reads CASSTGTDRYEQYF. The DNA of the CDR3 is TGTGCCAGCAGTACCGGGACGGATCGCTACGAGCAGTACTTC.

This clonotype was observed a few times. This chain uses TRBV5-6 with TRBJ1-5; D possibly corresponds to TRBD1 (5 bases). CDR1 is SGHDT and CDR2 is YYEEEE in the germline V gene. This CDR3 spans 15 amino acids. V lost 4 bases, J lost 0 bases, and 11 bases lay in between. The chain's CDR3 is CASSVRGYSNQPQHF. The CDR3 nucleotides are TGTGCCAGCAGCGTCCGGGGCTATAGCAATCAGCCCCAGCATTTT.

The gene calls are TRBV7-9 and TRBJ2-2; TRBD2 is a possible D gene (7 bases). Trimming pared 10 bases from V and 4 bases from J, leaving 13 bases between. This CDR3 contains 13 residues. Per germline, CDR1 SEHNR and CDR2 FQNEAQ (reference sequence). The DNA of the CDR3 is TGTGCCACGGCGGGGGCTTCCACCGGGGAGCTGTTTTTT. It encodes CATAGASTGELFF. The full variable domain, completed using reference TRBV7-9 and TRBJ2-2, is DTGVSQNPRHKITKRGQNVTFRCDPISEHNRLYWYRQTLGQGPEFLTYFQNEAQLEKSRLLSDRFSAERPKGSFSTLEIQRTEQGDSAMYLCATAGASTGELFFGEGSRLTVL.

There are a few counts of this clonotype. The J gene is TRBJ1-1, the V gene TRBV7-9; D is ambiguous. This CDR3 comprises 14 residues. V dropped 1 base and J dropped 4 bases, with 10 bases sitting between them. Germline V gene lookup returns CDR1 SEHNR and CDR2 FQNEAQ (reference sequence). The CDR3 bases are TGTGCCAGCAGCTTAGGGTGGGAACTCACTGAAGCTTTCTTT. This encodes CASSLGWELTEAFF. Full variable domain (remainder filled in from reference TRBV7-9 and TRBJ1-1): DTGVSQNPRHKITKRGQNVTFRCDPISEHNRLYWYRQTLGQGPEFLTYFQNEAQLEKSRLLSDRFSAERPKGSFSTLEIQRTEQGDSAMYLCASSLGWELTEAFFGQGTRLTVV.

In its sample, this clonotype was seen many times. The chain is built from TRBV7-2 and TRBJ2-5; TRBD1 aligns across 8 bases. Germline V gives CDR1 SGHTA, CDR2 FQGNSA. V was clipped by 5 bases and J by 5 bases; unmatched bases: 4. The CDR3 sequence is 13 residues long. The CDR3 region is CASSVDRVETQYF. The DNA of the CDR3 is TGTGCCAGCAGCGTGGACAGGGTGGAGACCCAGTACTTC.

The CDR3 region has the DNA TGTGCCAGCACCAAAGGGGGCAGATCACCCCTCCACTTT. It specifies CASTKGGRSPLHF. The J gene is TRBJ1-6, the V gene TRBV6-5; 7 bases line up with TRBD1. The ends lost 7 bases at V and 10 bases at J; junction bases unmatched: 7. Germline V gives CDR1 MNHEY, CDR2 SVGAGI. This CDR3 contains 13 residues.

The rearrangement links TRBV5-1 to TRBJ2-5; 8 bases match TRBD2. The end of the DNA fits TRBJ2-7 better, so the J call may be wrong. The germline V gene has CDR1 SGHRS and CDR2 YFSETQ. The CDR3 spans 15 residues. The CDR3 nucleotides read TGCGCCAGCGGCCCCGGGGGACTAGAGGTCCACGAGCAGTACTTC. It translates to CASGPGGLEVHEQYF.

The chain is built from TRBV11-2 and TRBJ2-7; D possibly uses TRBD1 or TRBD2 (5 bases each). CDR1 is SGHAT, CDR2 FQNNGV, per germline. This CDR3 comprises 14 residues. Deletions cut 4 bases from V and 6 bases from J, with 16 bases between. In nucleotides, the CDR3 is TGTGCCAGCAGCTCCATTTCAGGGAGAATCGAGCAGTACTTC. Translating gives CASSSISGRIEQYF.

The chain joins TRBV29-1 to TRBJ2-1; D remains unclear. The CDR3 contains 12 residues. Germline V gene data show CDR1 as SQVTM and CDR2 as ANQGSEA. V lost 7 bases and J 0 bases, leaving 7 bases between the germline ends. In DNA, the CDR3 is TGCAGCGCGGCTTACTCCTACAATGAGCAGTTCTTC. Amino acids: CSAAYSYNEQFF.

The chain has TRBV9 and TRBJ2-1; 7 bases fit TRBD1. The length of the CDR3 is 15 residues. Germline CDR1 reads SGDLS; CDR2 reads YYNGEE. Trimming removed 0 bases from V and 4 bases from J; junction bases left unmatched: 4. The CDR3 DNA is TGTGCCAGCAGCGTAGTCCCAGGGGGTTACAATGAGCAGTTCTTC. Encoded protein: CASSVVPGGYNEQFF.

The V and J genes are TRBV12-3 or TRBV12-4 and TRBJ1-1, with a possible D match to TRBD1 (5 bases). CDR3 length: 13 residues. Trimming shortened V by 6 bases and J by 10 bases, and 18 bases separated the two germline ends. CDR3 protein: CASSLGPGRGAFF. The CDR3 DNA is TGTGCCAGCAGCTTGGGGCCAGGAAGAGGAGCTTTCTTT.

This rearrangement joins TRBV21-1 to TRBJ1-5; the D segment call TRBD1 is taken from the table without a DNA check. TRBV21-1 is reported as a pseudogene. The CDR3 sequence is 16 residues long. Here the CDR3 DNA reads TGTGCCAGCAGCTCGGCCGGGTGGCAGGGGGGTCAGCCCCAGCATTTT. It specifies CASSSAGWQGGQPQHF.

This clonotype occurred a few times. The chain recombines TRBV5-1 with TRBJ2-1; 9 bases agree with TRBD1. The CDR3 is 15 amino acids. Trimming cost V 4 bases and J 7 bases; bases outside gene matches: 9. The germline CDR1 and CDR2 sequences are SGHRS and YFSETQ. The CDR3 nucleotides read TGCGCCAGCAGCCTCCGGACAGGGGAAGGGAATGAGCAGTTCTTC. It specifies CASSLRTGEGNEQFF.